What follows are 9 T cell receptor beta chains derived from one specimen sequenced in a study of naive and memory T cell subsets. Two oligonucleotides, mixed equimolar, formed the beta constant-region primer covering TRBC1 and TRBC2. Ligated cDNA was amplified by four rounds of PCR with nested alpha and beta constant-region primers and SP2. TCRdb fed the UMI-ligation and nested PCR reads into MiXCR, producing one record per CDR3 protein. The table has over 65,000 distinct CDR3 sequences, roughly 9.3% seen once; the top ten hold less than 1.5%. Sequencing was done on a sample of naive CD8+ T cells from blood. The origin of the receptors is a human donor in good health.

A few counts support this clonotype. This chain uses TRBV9 with TRBJ1-1; possibly TRBD1 for D (5 bases). V was shortened by 9 bases and J by 1 base, with 19 bases between the two germline ends. The CDR3 loop spans 15 amino acids. From germline, CDR1 is SGDLS and CDR2 YYNGEE. The DNA of the CDR3 is TGTGCCAATAGCGTATCAGGGTCCGCGAACACTGAAGCTTTCTTT. Amino acid sequence: CANSVSGSANTEAFF. Filled out from reference TRBV9 and TRBJ1-1, the complete variable domain reads DSGVTQTPKHLITATGQRVTLRCSPRSGDLSVYWYQQSLDQGLQFLIQYYNGEERAKGNILERFSAQQFPDLHSELNLSSLELGDSALYFCANSVSGSANTEAFFGQGTRLTVV.

This clonotype was seen many times. The chain employs TRBV28 and TRBJ2-3; 10 bases align to TRBD2. J gave up 1 base and V 6 bases, and 10 bases lay outside the gene matches. Germline CDR1 reads MDHEN; CDR2 reads SYDVKM. The CDR3 has 17 amino acids. CDR3 sequence reads: CASRRTGTSVRTDTQYF. CDR3 nucleotide sequence: TGTGCCAGCAGACGAACCGGGACTAGCGTCCGCACAGATACGCAGTATTTT. Looking up the rest from reference TRBV28 and TRBJ2-3 gives the full variable domain: DVKVTQSSRYLVKRTGEKVFLECVQDMDHENMFWYRQDPGLGLRLIYFSYDVKMKEKGDIPEGYSVSREKKERFSLILESASTNQTSMYLCASRRTGTSVRTDTQYFGPGTRLTVL.

The chain couples TRBV4-3 to TRBJ2-3; a possible D gene is TRBD1 (6 bases). CDR1 and CDR2 (germline): LGHNA, YSLEER. The CDR3 extends over 13 amino acids. V was trimmed by 2 bases and J by 4 bases, leaving 7 bases between them. The CDR3 sequence is CASSQTGSDTQYF. The CDR3 DNA follows: TGCGCCAGCAGCCAAACAGGGTCAGATACGCAGTATTTT.

This clonotype was seen only a few times. The V and J genes are TRBV2 and TRBJ2-7, with no clear D. The CDR3 extends over 13 amino acids. V lost 4 bases and J 7 bases, leaving 14 bases between the germline ends. Germline loops: CDR1 SNHLY, CDR2 FYNNEI. The CDR3, as DNA: TGTGCCAGCAGTGCGTCGTCCTCGGGTGAGCAGTACTTC. Encoded protein: CASSASSSGEQYF.

This clonotype was seen more than once but under ten times. V is TRBV4-1 and J is TRBJ2-7; 7 nucleotides align to TRBD1. Germline V gene data show CDR1 as MGHRA and CDR2 as YSYEKL. V dropped 8 bases and J dropped 5; count of bases not matched to a gene: 6. This CDR3 is 12 amino acids long. The CDR3 protein is CASGRGTHEQYF. The CDR3 DNA reads TGCGCCAGCGGCAGGGGGACCCACGAGCAGTACTTC.

The chain carries TRBV29-1 and TRBJ2-1; TRBD1 matches 8 bases. The germline V gene encodes CDR1 SQVTM and CDR2 ANQGSEA. Trimming at V came to 0 bases and at J to 4 bases, leaving 5 bases not matched to a gene. The CDR3 spans 15 residues. In DNA, the CDR3 is TGCAGCGTTGAAGACCTGGACAGGGTGTACAATGAGCAGTTCTTC. It translates to CSVEDLDRVYNEQFF.

The rearrangement uses TRBV20-1 and TRBJ1-1, with D hard to call. This CDR3 is built from 13 residues. The germline V and J ends were trimmed by 0 bases and 4 bases, with 9 bases remaining between them. The germline V gene encodes CDR1 DFQATT and CDR2 SNEGSKA (reference sequence). The CDR3 loop reads CSARDLGSTEAFF. In nucleotides, the CDR3 is TGCAGTGCTAGAGATTTGGGGAGCACTGAAGCTTTCTTT.

There are many counts of this clonotype. The chain couples TRBV13 to TRBJ2-7, with a weak D call TRBD2 (5 bases). Germline-derived CDR1 and CDR2 are PRHDT and FYEKMQ (reference sequence). This CDR3 is 15 amino acids long. The germline V and J ends were trimmed by 0 bases and 0 bases, with 9 bases remaining between them. The CDR3 region has the DNA TGTGCCAGCAGCTTAGGGGGAGCCGCCTCCTACGAGCAGTACTTC. It yields the protein CASSLGGAASYEQYF.

This clonotype was observed a handful of times. This chain uses TRBV7-9 with TRBJ2-2; 15 bases align to TRBD2. V lost 4 bases, J lost 3 bases, and 12 bases stayed unmatched. The CDR3 has 20 amino acids. Germline values: CDR1 SEHNR, CDR2 FQNEAQ (reference sequence). The CDR3 DNA reads as TGTGCCAGCAGCTCCAAAGGACTAGCGGGAGGGCCTTTGCACACCGGGGAGCTGTTTTTT. It encodes CASSSKGLAGGPLHTGELFF.